The subject of this entry is one TCR beta chain. From the reads, TCRdb called clonotypes with MiXCR, one entry per CDR3 protein. The sample lists fewer than 250,000 distinct CDR3 sequences; roughly 20% were seen once. The data were taken from a study of T cell repertoires in cytomegalovirus infection. The CDR3 covers 15 residues. Deletions cut 0 bases from V and 0 bases from J, with 7 bases between. The V gene's germline CDR1 is SGDLS and CDR2 YYNGEE. What was sequenced was CD8+ T cells from PBMCs. This rearrangement joins TRBV9 to TRBJ1-3; D gene unclear. This receptor was obtained from a human donor in good health (CMV status not recorded). Some clones in this sample may be carry-over from other donors' samples. The DNA of the CDR3 is TGTGCCAGCAGCGTAGGCGGAGACTCTGGAAACACCATATATTTT. It codes for CASSVGGDSGNTIYF.